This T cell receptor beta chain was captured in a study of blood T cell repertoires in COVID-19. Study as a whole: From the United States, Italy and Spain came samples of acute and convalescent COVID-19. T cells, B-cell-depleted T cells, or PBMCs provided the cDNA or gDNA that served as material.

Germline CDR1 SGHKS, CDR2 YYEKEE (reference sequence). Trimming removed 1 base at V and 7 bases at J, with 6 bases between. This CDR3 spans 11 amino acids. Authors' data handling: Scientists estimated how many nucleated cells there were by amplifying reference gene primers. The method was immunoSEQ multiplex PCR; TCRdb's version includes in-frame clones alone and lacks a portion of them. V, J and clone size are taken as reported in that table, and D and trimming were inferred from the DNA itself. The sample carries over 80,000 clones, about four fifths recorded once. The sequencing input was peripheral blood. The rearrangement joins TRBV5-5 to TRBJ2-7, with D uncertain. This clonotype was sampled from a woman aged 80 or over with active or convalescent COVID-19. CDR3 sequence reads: CASSLNREQYF. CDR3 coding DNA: TGTGCCAGCAGCTTGAACCGGGAGCAGTACTTC.